The clone carrying this TCR beta chain turned up a few times. This sample stems from a study of CD8+CD57+ T cells in acquired aplastic anemia. Study details: Recorded DNA amounts for sorted CD4+ and CD8+ cells had an average of 3.2 ug.

The template for TCR beta VDJ and CDR3 sequence profiling was genomic DNA. TCRdb reanalysed the reads using MiXCR and keeps one entry per CDR3 protein. In the table there are roughly 250,000 distinct CDR3 sequences, about 80% of which are singletons. Patients selected for sequencing had displayed CD8+CD57+ cell expansion by flow cytometry. With no exception, the patients had severe acquired aplastic anemia. This CDR3 has 12 amino acids. In germline, CDR1 is SEHNR, CDR2 FQNEAQ (reference sequence). Trimming pared 5 bases from V and 8 bases from J, leaving 11 bases between. J is TRBJ2-3 and V is TRBV7-9; D is ambiguous. The origin of this receptor is a human donor with aplastic anemia. Sequences were obtained from sorted CD4+, CD8+, or CD8+CD57+ T cells (not recorded which) from PBMCs. In nucleotides, the CDR3 is TGTGCCAGCAGCGTAGGGCCCGGTACGCAGTATTTT. It specifies CASSVGPGTQYF. The full variable domain, rest sourced from reference TRBV7-9 and TRBJ2-3, is DTGVSQNPRHKITKRGQNVTFRCDPISEHNRLYWYRQTLGQGPEFLTYFQNEAQLEKSRLLSDRFSAERPKGSFSTLEIQRTEQGDSAMYLCASSVGPGTQYFGPGTRLTVL.